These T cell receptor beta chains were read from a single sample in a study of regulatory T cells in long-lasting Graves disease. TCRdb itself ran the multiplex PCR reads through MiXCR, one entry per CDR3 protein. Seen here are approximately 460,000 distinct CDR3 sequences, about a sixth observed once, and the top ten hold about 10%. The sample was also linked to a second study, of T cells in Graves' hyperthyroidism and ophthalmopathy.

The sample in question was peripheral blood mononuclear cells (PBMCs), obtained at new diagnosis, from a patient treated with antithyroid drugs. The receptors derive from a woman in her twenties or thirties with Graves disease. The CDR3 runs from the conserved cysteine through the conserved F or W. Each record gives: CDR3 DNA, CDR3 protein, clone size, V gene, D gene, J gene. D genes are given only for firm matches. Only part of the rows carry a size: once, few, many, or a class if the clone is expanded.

cdr3_nt: TGCAGTGCTAGAGATCGGTCTAGCGAGTACAATGAGCAGTTCTTC
cdr3_aa: CSARDRSSEYNEQFF
clone_size: -
v_call: TRBV20-1
d_call: -
j_call: TRBJ2-1

cdr3_nt: TGCAGTGCTAGTGAGGGAGCGGGACACAATGAGCAGTTCTTC
cdr3_aa: CSASEGAGHNEQFF
clone_size: many
v_call: TRBV20-1
d_call: TRBD2
j_call: TRBJ2-1

cdr3_nt: TGTGCCATCAGTGAGCCGAATCTCAGTCAAGGATCCACCTTC
cdr3_aa: CAISEPNLSQGSTF
clone_size: -
v_call: TRBV10-3
d_call: -
j_call: TRBJ1-2

cdr3_nt: TGTGCCTGGAAAAACGGGATTAATGAAAAACTGTTTTTT
cdr3_aa: CAWKNGINEKLFF
clone_size: -
v_call: TRBV30
d_call: -
j_call: TRBJ1-4

cdr3_nt: TGCGCCAGCAGCCAACCGTCAGGACTAGCGGGATCCTCAGATACGCAGTATTTT
cdr3_aa: CASSQPSGLAGSSDTQYF
clone_size: -
v_call: TRBV4-1
d_call: TRBD2
j_call: TRBJ2-3

cdr3_nt: TGTGCCAGCAGGACGGGACAGAGGCTTAATGAAAAACTGTTTTTT
cdr3_aa: CASRTGQRLNEKLFF
clone_size: -
v_call: TRBV28
d_call: TRBD1
j_call: TRBJ1-4

cdr3_nt: TGCAGTGCTAGAGATCGGGGGGGGGGGGCCCCCGGGGAGCTGTTTTTT
cdr3_aa: CSARDRGGGAPGELFF
clone_size: -
v_call: TRBV20-1
d_call: TRBD2
j_call: TRBJ2-2

cdr3_nt: TGTGCCAGTAGTGCACAGCGGGGGGCAGATACGCAGTATTTT
cdr3_aa: CASSAQRGADTQYF
clone_size: many
v_call: TRBV19
d_call: TRBD2
j_call: TRBJ2-3

cdr3_nt: TGTGCCTGGAGAGATACGATTAGGGGACAACCTAATTCACCCCTCCACTTT
cdr3_aa: CAWRDTIRGQPNSPLHF
clone_size: -
v_call: TRBV30
d_call: -
j_call: TRBJ1-6

cdr3_nt: TGTGCCAGCAGCCCTCCGGACAGGGCCTATGGCTACACCTTC
cdr3_aa: CASSPPDRAYGYTF
clone_size: many
v_call: TRBV18
d_call: TRBD1
j_call: TRBJ1-2